The entry that follows covers one T cell receptor beta chain sequence. In the authors' methods: Reference gene primers were amplified, and this amplification served to estimate nucleated cell counts. Using immunoSEQ multiplex PCR, the repertoire was profiled, and TCRdb retains in-frame clones only, with some absent. The V and J calls and clone size were taken over from that table, and D and trimming were inferred from the DNA. The sample consists of nearly 350,000 clones, 88% of them appearing once. The germline CDR1 and CDR2 sequences are WSHSY and SAAADI. The CDR3 is made up of 14 amino acids. Trimming cost V 1 base and J 5 bases, with 11 bases left between them. The data were taken from a study of blood T cell repertoires in COVID-19.

This TCR was sampled from a woman aged 70-85 years with COVID-19, enrolled during active disease. The V gene is TRBV10-2, the J gene TRBJ2-5; possibly TRBD2 for D (6 bases). Sequencing was carried out using peripheral blood. This CDR3 is CASSELGLRETQYF. For the CDR3, the DNA is TGCGCCAGCAGTGAGTTGGGACTGAGGGAGACCCAGTACTTC.